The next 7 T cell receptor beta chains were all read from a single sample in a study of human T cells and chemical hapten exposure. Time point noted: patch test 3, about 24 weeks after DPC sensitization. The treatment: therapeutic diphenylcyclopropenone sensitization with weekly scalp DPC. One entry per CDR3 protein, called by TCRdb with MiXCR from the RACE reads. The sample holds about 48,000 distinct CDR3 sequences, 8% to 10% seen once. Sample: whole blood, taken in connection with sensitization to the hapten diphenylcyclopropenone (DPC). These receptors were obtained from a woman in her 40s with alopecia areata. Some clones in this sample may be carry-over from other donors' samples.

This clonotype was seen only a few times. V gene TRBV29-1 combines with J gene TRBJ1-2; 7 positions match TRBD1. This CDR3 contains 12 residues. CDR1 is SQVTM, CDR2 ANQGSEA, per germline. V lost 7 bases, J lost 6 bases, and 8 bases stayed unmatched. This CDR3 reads CSAQQGRNGYTF. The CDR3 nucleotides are TGCAGCGCCCAACAGGGGAGAAATGGCTACACCTTC.

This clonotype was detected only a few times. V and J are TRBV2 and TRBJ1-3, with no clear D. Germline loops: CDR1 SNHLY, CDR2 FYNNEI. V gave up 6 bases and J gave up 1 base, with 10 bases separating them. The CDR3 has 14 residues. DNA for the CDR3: TGTGCCAGCAGGAGAGAGGGATCTGGAAACACCATATATTTT. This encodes CASRREGSGNTIYF.

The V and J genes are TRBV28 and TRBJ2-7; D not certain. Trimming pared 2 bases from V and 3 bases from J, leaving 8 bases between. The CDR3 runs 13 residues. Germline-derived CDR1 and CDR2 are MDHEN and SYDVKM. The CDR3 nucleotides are TGTGCCAGCAGTTTACTTTCAGACTACGAGCAGTACTTC. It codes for CASSLLSDYEQYF.

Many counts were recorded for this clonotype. The DNA for the CDR3 is TGTGCCAGCAGCGTAGTTCCCGCCGAGACGGCTGGAAACACCATATATTTT. Encoded protein: CASSVVPAETAGNTIYF. The chain carries TRBV9 and TRBJ1-3; unclear D gene. This CDR3 spans 17 amino acids. Germline V gene lookup returns CDR1 SGDLS and CDR2 YYNGEE. V was pared by 0 bases and J by 2 bases, with 15 bases between.

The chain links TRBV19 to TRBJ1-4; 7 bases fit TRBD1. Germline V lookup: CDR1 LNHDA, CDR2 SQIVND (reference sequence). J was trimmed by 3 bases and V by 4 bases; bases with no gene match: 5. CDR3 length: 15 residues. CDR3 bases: TGTGCCAGTAGTAGAATCGGGACAGCTAATGAAAAACTGTTTTTT. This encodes CASSRIGTANEKLFF. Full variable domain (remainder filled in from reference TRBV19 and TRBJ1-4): DGGITQSPKYLFRKEGQNVTLSCEQNLNHDAMYWYRQDPGQGLRLIYYSQIVNDFQKGDIAEGYSVSREKKESFPLTVTSAQKNPTAFYLCASSRIGTANEKLFFGSGTQLSVL.

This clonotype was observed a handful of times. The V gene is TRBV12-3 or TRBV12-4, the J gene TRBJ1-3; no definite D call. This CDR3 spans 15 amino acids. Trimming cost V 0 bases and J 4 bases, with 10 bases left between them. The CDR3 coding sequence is TGTGCCAGCAGTTTAGCTCGGCCAACAGGAAACACCATATATTTT. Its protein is CASSLARPTGNTIYF.

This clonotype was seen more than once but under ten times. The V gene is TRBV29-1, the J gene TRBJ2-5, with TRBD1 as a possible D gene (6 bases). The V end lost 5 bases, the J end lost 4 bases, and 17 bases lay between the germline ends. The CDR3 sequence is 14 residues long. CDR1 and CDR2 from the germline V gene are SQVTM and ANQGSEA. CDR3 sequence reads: CSVPGHLGSETQYF. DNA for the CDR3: TGCAGCGTTCCGGGACATCTAGGATCAGAGACCCAGTACTTC.